The clone carrying this T cell receptor beta chain has only a few counts. The CDR3 consists of 13 residues. Germline lookup yields CDR1 SQVTM and CDR2 ANQGSEA. Trimming pared 4 bases from V and 3 bases from J, leaving 13 bases between. The sample comes from a study of blood T cells in healthy people across ages. Through a sample-barcoded 5' primer and a J-beta primer mix, a second PCR was run for roughly 6 to 12 cycles. Each cDNA molecule received a tag from a template-switch adaptor that had 12 random nucleotides. From the 5' RACE reads, TCRdb called clonotypes with MiXCR, one entry per CDR3 protein. The table shows some 760,000 distinct CDR3 sequences, with 20% to 25% occurring only once. These sequences were also reported in another study, on T cells of mothers and their children.

The V gene is TRBV29-1, the J gene TRBJ2-7; the D is unclear. The specimen sequenced was blood. This receptor was identified in a boy younger than 18 in good health. The CDR3 DNA reads as TGCAGCGTTGGGTCCCGACAAGGCTACGAGCAGTACTTC. Protein sequence: CSVGSRQGYEQYF.